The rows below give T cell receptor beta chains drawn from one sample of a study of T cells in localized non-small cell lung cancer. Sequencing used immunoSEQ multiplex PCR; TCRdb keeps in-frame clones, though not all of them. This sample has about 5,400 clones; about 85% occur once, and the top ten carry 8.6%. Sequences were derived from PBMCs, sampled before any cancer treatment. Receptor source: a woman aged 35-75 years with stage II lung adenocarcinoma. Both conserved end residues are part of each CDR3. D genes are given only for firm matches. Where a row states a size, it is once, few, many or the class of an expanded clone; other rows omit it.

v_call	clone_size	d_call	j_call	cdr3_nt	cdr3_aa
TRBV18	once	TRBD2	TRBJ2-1	TGTGCCAGCTCACCAGGGCTAGCGGGTCTCAATGAGCAGTTCTTC	CASSPGLAGLNEQFF
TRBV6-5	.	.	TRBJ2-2	TGTGCCAGCAGTAAGCTACGTCAGGACGGGGAGCTGTTTTTT	CASSKLRQDGELFF
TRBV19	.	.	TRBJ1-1	TGTGCCAGTAGTACCGACAGCGATATGAACACTGAAGCTTTCTTT	CASSTDSDMNTEAFF
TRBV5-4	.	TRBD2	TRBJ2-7	TGTGCCAGCAGCGGCGGACTAGCGGCCTCCTACGAGCAGTACTTC	CASSGGLAASYEQYF
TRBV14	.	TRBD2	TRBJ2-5	TGTGCCAGCAGCCAAACTACGAAAGGACTAGCGGTGCACCAAGAGACCCAGTACTTC	CASSQTTKGLAVHQETQYF
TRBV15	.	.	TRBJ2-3	TGTGCCACGTCTAGCACAGATACGCAGTATTTT	CATSSTDTQYF
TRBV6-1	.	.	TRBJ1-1	TGTGCCAGCACGAGGGTTAACACTGAAGCTTTCTTT	CASTRVNTEAFF
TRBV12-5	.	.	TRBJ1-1	TGTGCTAGTGGTCCTTACCTGAACACTGAAGCTTTCTTT	CASGPYLNTEAFF
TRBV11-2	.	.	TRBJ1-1	TGTGCCAGCAGCTTAGTTTCAGGGGCCACTGAAGCTTTCTTT	CASSLVSGATEAFF
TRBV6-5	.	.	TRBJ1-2	TGTGCCAGCAGTCGGGGGGCCCTATCCCGCTACACCTTC	CASSRGALSRYTF
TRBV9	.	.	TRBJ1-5	TGTGCCAGCAGCGTTGGAGGATACGGCCAGCCCCAGCATTTT	CASSVGGYGQPQHF
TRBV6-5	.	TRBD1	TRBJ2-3	TGTGCCAGCAGTTACTCAGGGACAGGGGTATCAGATACGCAGTATTTT	CASSYSGTGVSDTQYF
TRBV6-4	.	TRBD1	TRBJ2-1	TGTGCCAGCAGTGAAGGGACAGGGGGCTTGGATGAGCAGTTCTTC	CASSEGTGGLDEQFF
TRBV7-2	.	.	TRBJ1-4	TGTGCCAGCAGCCTATCTTCGAGGGCTACTAATGAAAAACTGTTTTTT	CASSLSSRATNEKLFF
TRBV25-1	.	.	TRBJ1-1	TGTGCCAGCGGCTCCGCGGGGGGCGCAGCTTTCTTT	CASGSAGGAAFF
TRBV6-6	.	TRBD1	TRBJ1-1	TGTGCCAGCAGTTTACAGGGGGGCACTGAAGCTTTCTTT	CASSLQGGTEAFF
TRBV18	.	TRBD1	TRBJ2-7	TGTGCCAGCTCACTCGGACAGGGGGTTGAGCAGTACTTC	CASSLGQGVEQYF
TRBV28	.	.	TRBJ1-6	TGTGCCAGCAGTTTACAGGAACAGGGTTATTCACCCCTCCACTTT	CASSLQEQGYSPLHF
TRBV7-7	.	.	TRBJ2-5	TGTGCTAGCAGCTTAGAAGATCGGGGGTGGCGGACCCAGTACTTC	CASSLEDRGWRTQYF
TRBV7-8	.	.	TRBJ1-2	TGTGCCAGCAGCTTAGGGGGGGGTGGCTACACCTTC	CASSLGGGGYTF
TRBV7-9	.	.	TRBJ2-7	TGTGCCAGCAGCTTAGTTCAGGACTACTCCTACGAGCAGTACTTC	CASSLVQDYSYEQYF
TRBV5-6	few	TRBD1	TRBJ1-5	TGTGCCAGCAGCTTGGGGACAGGGACGGGGCAGCCCCAGCATTTT	CASSLGTGTGQPQHF
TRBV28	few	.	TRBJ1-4	TGTGCCAGCAGTTTAGACTCCATGGAAAAACTGTTTTTT	CASSLDSMEKLFF
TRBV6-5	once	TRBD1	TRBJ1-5	TGTGCCAGCAGGAAGGGGGCCGTTCAGCCCCAGCATTTT	CASRKGAVQPQHF
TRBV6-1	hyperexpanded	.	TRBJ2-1	TGTGCCAGCAGTCTGACGGAGGAGCAGTTCTTC	CASSLTEEQFF
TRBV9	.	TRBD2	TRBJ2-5	TGTGCCAGCAGTGCTAGCGGGGTGTACCAAGAGACCCAGTACTTC	CASSASGVYQETQYF
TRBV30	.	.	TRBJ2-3	TGTGCCCCCCAGCATCATACAGATACGCAGTATTTT	CAPQHHTDTQYF
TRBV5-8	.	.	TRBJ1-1	TGTGCCAGCAGCTATTTGGGGACGGCGAACACTGAAGCTTTCTTT	CASSYLGTANTEAFF
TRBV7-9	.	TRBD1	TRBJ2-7	TGTGCCAGCAGCTTAGGGACAGGGCCTATCTCTTACGAGCAGTACTTC	CASSLGTGPISYEQYF
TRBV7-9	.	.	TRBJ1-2	TGTGCCAGCAGCTTACCCGGGATTGGGGGCTACACCTTC	CASSLPGIGGYTF
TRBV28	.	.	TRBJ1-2	TGTGCCACCCGGTCCTACTATGGCTACACCTTC	CATRSYYGYTF
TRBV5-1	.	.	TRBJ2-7	TGCGCCAGCAGCTCAAGGGGGAGGACCTACGAGCAGTACTTC	CASSSRGRTYEQYF
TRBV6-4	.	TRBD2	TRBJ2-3	TGTGCCAGCAGCCAGAACCCCGGGACTAGCGGGTCAACTAGCACAGATACGCAGTATTTT	CASSQNPGTSGSTSTDTQYF
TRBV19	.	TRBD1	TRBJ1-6	TGTGCCAGTAGTACCGCGACAGGGAGCAATTCACCCCTCCACTTT	CASSTATGSNSPLHF
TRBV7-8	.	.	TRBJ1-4	TGTGCCAGCAGTCGGAGTAGTGAAAAACTGTTTTTT	CASSRSSEKLFF
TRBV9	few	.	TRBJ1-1	TGTGCCAGCAGCCCGGGGGGAGGACACTACACTGAAGCTTTCTTT	CASSPGGGHYTEAFF
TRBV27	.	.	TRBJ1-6	TGTGCCAGCAGCCTTCTAGGTATCGGCTATAATTCACCCCTCCACTTT	CASSLLGIGYNSPLHF
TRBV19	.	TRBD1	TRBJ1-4	TGTGCCAGTAGTATTCAGGGGGCGGATGAAAAACTGTTTTTT	CASSIQGADEKLFF
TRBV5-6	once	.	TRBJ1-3	TGTGCCAGCAGCTCACCGGTCTCTGGAAACACCATATATTTT	CASSSPVSGNTIYF
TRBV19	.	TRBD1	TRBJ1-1	TGTGCCAGTAGTATAGATAGACAGGGGGTGGTGAACACTGAAGCTTTCTTT	CASSIDRQGVVNTEAFF
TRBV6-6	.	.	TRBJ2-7	TGTGCCAGCATGTTACACACCGACTCCTACGAGCAGTACTTC	CASMLHTDSYEQYF
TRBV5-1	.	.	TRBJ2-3	TGCGCCAGCAGCTTGACCGACCCCGCCACAGATACGCAGTATTTT	CASSLTDPATDTQYF
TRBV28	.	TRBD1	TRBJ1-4	TGTGCCAATTCCAGACAGGGCCATGAAAAACTGTTTTTT	CANSRQGHEKLFF
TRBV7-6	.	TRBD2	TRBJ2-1	TGTGCCTCTAGCGGGCCCTACAATGAGCAGTTCTTC	CASSGPYNEQFF
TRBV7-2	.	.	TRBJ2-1	TGTGCCAGCAGCTTAGTCCATGGGTCCGCATACAATGAGCAGTTCTTC	CASSLVHGSAYNEQFF
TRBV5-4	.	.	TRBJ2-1	TGTGCCAGCAGCTTGGACGCGGGGGCTTACAATGAGCAGTTCTTC	CASSLDAGAYNEQFF
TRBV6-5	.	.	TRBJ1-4	TGTGCCAGCACCACAGGACTTAATGAAAAACTGTTTTTT	CASTTGLNEKLFF
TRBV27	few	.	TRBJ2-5	TGTGCCAGCAGGGAAGGAGTCGAAGAGACCCAGTACTTC	CASREGVEETQYF
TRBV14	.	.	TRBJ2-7	TGTGCCAGCAGCCACTACGGGGGAGGAGAGCAGTACTTC	CASSHYGGGEQYF